This TCR beta chain was observed in a study of radiation and T cells in renal cell carcinoma. The time point here: blood 4 weeks post-SBRT, at nephrectomy. Stated treatment: 15 Gy SBRT to primary tumor, nephrectomy 4 weeks later. CDR3 length: 14 amino acids. Germline CDR1 is MNHNY and CDR2 is SVGAGI (reference sequence). Germline trimming cut 6 bases from V and 7 bases from J; bases unmatched to any gene: 9. Study outcomes and limitations: No pretreatment tumor biopsies were available for baseline clonotypes.

Details on this clone: What it binds is unknown.

Sequenced by immunoSEQ multiplex PCR; TCRdb stores in-frame clones only, minus some. The table lists approximately 150,000 clones, 65% to 90% of them singletons. The clonotype originates from a woman between 45 and 65 years old with renal cell carcinoma. Material: blood, obtained from a patient whose treatment included radiotherapy and nephrectomy. The rearrangement joins TRBV6-6 to TRBJ1-5; 7 nucleotides align to TRBD1. As DNA, the CDR3 is TGTGCCAGCAGCGCCGGGACAGTATCCCAGCCCCAGCATTTT. Its translation is CASSAGTVSQPQHF.